Listed here are 4 T cell receptor beta chains from one sample, sequenced in a study of shared clonotypes between healthy human individuals. Generated by immunoSEQ multiplex PCR, the TCRdb table keeps only in-frame clones and is missing some. The table shows a few million clones, with 93% occurring only once. Naive-designated CD8 cells lacked CD45RO, were positively enriched for CCR7, and omitted terminally differentiated effector memory CD45RA+ cells. Input material: naive CD8+ T cells from PBMCs. The receptors stem from a man between 18 and 29 years old in good health. Some clones in this sample may be carry-over from other donors' samples.

V usage is TRBV7-9 and J usage is TRBJ2-2, with 11 bases matching TRBD2. Germline values: CDR1 SEHNR, CDR2 FQNEAQ (reference sequence). Trimming at V came to 4 bases and at J to 4 bases, leaving 5 bases not matched to a gene. The CDR3 is 16 amino acids. CDR3 sequence: CASSSISGRGTGELFF. DNA of the CDR3: TGTGCCAGCAGCTCCATTAGCGGGAGGGGCACCGGGGAGCTGTTTTTT.

Details on this clone: The sample holds other DNA sequences that translate to the same CDR3. This chain connects TRBV27 to TRBJ2-7; 11 bases fit TRBD2. The CDR3 is made up of 15 amino acids. Germline CDR1 and CDR2: MNHEY and SMNVEV (reference sequence). V lost 5 bases and J lost 5; bases outside the gene matches: 8. The CDR3 sequence: CASSLLAGGPHEQYF. DNA for the CDR3: TGTGCCAGCAGTCTGTTAGCGGGAGGGCCCCACGAGCAGTACTTC.

On this clone itself: The sample contains more than one DNA sequence encoding this CDR3. The J gene is TRBJ2-2, the V gene TRBV7-3; TRBD2 is a possible D gene (5 bases). Germline CDR1 SGHTA, CDR2 FQGTGA. CDR3 length: 13 residues. V lost 3 bases and J 5 bases, leaving 7 bases between the germline ends. This chain's CDR3 is CASSLGGTGELFF. Here the CDR3 DNA reads TGTGCCAGCAGCTTGGGCGGGACCGGGGAGCTGTTTTTT.

The chain employs TRBV28 and TRBJ1-5; 9 nucleotides agree with TRBD1. J gave up 10 bases and V 5 bases, and 12 bases lay outside the gene matches. The CDR3 consists of 15 residues. The germline V gene has CDR1 MDHEN and CDR2 SYDVKM. The CDR3 DNA follows: TGTGCCAGCAGTGGAAGGGACAGGGTCATGATCCCCCAGCATTTT. This sequence encodes CASSGRDRVMIPQHF.